Described below is a single TCR beta chain sequence and its context. The entry originates in a study of blood T cell repertoires in COVID-19. Study in general: Researchers got acute and convalescent COVID-19 samples from the United States, Italy and Spain. T cells, B-cell-depleted T cells, or PBMCs provided the cDNA or gDNA that served as material.

TCRdb's table, derived via immunoSEQ multiplex PCR, lists solely in-frame clones and lacks some. The sample carries tens of thousands of clones, 80% to 90% recorded once. CDR3 length equals 13 residues. V lost 5 bases and J 7 bases, leaving 12 bases between the germline ends. Germline CDR1 and CDR2: MRHNA and SNTAGT. Sequenced material: peripheral blood. The source is a man aged 50-60 years with active or convalescent COVID-19. V and J are TRBV6-4 and TRBJ2-1, with D unresolved. DNA of the CDR3: TGTGCCAGCAGTCGTGAGATCTCGAATGAGCAGTTCTTC. Amino acids: CASSREISNEQFF.